This T cell receptor (beta chain) comes out of a study of T cell responses to AZD1222 COVID-19 vaccine. The repertoire was sequenced with immunoSEQ multiplex PCR; TCRdb's copy has only in-frame clones and lacks some. The table lists some 25,000 clones, around 87% of them singletons, with under 35% in the top ten. CDR1 and CDR2 from the germline V gene are KGHSH and LQKENI. Trimming left V 3 bases short and J 3 bases short, with 20 bases between. This CDR3 comprises 18 residues. This receptor was identified in an adult who received the AZD1222 COVID-19 vaccine. This chain links TRBV18 with TRBJ2-2, with D perhaps TRBD1 (7 bases). The sample in question was peripheral blood, obtained 28 days after the second AZD1222 dose. The CDR3 bases are TGTGCCAGCTCACCCACCTATGGACAGGCGGGGTACACCGGGGAGCTGTTTTTT. It yields the protein CASSPTYGQAGYTGELFF.